This TCR beta chain was identified during a study of shared T cell receptors in the human thymus. V dropped 5 bases and J dropped 3; count of bases not matched to a gene: 11. Germline CDR1 reads SGHDT; CDR2 reads YYEEEE. This CDR3 is built from 17 residues. The sample holds a few counts of this clone. TCRdb's table, derived via immunoSEQ multiplex PCR, lists solely in-frame clones and lacks some. The table shows 630,000 or so clones, with around 87% occurring only once. Separately, the same data were catalogued under a study of human thymus T cells. That work adds: Related research described strongly overlapping thymic repertoires in unrelated people.

This clonotype originated in a boy younger than two with a congenital heart defect. The chain joins TRBV5-6 to TRBJ1-4; 9 nucleotides line up with TRBD1. Sequenced sample: thymocytes. For the CDR3, the DNA is TGTGCCAGCAGTTACGGGACAGGGAAAGAGTCTAATGAAAAACTGTTTTTT. Protein product: CASSYGTGKESNEKLFF.